This T cell receptor (beta chain) originates from a study of T cell responses to AZD1222 COVID-19 vaccine. Sequenced by immunoSEQ multiplex PCR; TCRdb stores in-frame clones only, minus some. This sample has approximately 92,000 clones, with 70% to 90% found just once. The CDR3 extends over 14 amino acids. Germline V gene data show CDR1 as SNHLY and CDR2 as FYNNEI. V was cut by 4 bases and J by 0 bases, with 4 bases left in between. This receptor was identified in an adult in good health. Sequencing used peripheral blood, obtained on day 0 of AZD1222 vaccination. The genes are TRBV2 and TRBJ2-6; D call uncertain. DNA for the CDR3: TGTGCCAGCAGTGCTGCCTCTGGGGCCAACGTCCTGACTTTC. This encodes CASSAASGANVLTF.